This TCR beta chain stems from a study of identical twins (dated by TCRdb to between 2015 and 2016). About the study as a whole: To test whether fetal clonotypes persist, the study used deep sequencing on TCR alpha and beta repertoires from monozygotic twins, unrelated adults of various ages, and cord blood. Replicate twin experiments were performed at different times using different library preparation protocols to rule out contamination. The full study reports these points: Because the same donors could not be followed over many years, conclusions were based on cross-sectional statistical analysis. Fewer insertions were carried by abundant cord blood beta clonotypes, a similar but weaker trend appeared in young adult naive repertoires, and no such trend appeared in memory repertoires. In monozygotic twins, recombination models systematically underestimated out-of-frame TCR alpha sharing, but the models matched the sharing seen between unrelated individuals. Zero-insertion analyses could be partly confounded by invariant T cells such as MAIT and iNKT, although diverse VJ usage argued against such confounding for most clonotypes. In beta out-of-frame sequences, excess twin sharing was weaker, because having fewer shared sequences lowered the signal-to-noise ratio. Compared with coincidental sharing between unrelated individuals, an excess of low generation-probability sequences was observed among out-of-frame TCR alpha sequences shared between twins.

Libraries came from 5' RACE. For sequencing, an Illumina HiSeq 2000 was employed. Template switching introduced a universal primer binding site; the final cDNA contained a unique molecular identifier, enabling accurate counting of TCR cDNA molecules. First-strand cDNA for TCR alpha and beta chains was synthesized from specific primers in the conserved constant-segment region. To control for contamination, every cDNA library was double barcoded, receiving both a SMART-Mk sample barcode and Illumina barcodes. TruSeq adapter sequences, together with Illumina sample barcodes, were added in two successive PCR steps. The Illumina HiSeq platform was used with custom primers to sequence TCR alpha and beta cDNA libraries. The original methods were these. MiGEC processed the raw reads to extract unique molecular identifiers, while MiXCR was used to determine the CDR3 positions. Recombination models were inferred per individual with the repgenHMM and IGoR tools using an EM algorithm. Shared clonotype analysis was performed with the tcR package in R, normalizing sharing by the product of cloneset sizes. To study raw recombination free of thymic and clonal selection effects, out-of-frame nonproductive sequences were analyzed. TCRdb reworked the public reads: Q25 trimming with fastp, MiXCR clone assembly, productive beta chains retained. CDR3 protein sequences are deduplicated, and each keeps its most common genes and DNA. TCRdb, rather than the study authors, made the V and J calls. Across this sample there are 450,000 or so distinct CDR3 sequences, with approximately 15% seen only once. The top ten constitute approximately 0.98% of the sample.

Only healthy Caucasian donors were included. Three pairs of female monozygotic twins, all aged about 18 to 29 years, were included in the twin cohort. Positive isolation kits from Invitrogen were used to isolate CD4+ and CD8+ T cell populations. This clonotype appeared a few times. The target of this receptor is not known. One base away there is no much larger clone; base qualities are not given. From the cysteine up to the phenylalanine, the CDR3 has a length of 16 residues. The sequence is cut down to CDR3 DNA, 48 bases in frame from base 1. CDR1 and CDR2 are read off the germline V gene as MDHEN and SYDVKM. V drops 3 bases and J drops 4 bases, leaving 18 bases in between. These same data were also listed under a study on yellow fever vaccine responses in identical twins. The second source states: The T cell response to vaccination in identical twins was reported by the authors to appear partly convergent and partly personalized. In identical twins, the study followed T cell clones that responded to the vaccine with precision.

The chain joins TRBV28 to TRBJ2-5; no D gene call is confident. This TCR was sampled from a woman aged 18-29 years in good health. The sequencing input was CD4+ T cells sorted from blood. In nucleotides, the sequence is TGTGCCAGCAGTTTCCTTTATAGCCAACCGGGAGAGACCCAGTACTTC. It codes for CASSFLYSQPGETQYF.